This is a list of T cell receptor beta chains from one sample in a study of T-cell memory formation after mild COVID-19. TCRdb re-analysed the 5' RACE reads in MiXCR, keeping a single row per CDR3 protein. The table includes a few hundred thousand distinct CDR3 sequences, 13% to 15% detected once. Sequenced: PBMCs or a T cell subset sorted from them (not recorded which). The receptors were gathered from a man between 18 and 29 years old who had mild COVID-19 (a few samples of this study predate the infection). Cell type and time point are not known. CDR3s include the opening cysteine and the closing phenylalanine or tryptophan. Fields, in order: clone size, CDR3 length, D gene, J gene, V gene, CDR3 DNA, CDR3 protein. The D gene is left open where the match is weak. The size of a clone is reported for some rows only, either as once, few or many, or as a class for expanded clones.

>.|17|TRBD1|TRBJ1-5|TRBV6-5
TGTGCCAGCAGTTCAGGACAGGGGGCATCTAGCAATCAGCCCCAGCATTTT
CASSSGQGASSNQPQHF
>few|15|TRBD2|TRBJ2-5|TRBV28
TGTGCCAGCAGCCGCGGGGGGGCCGAGTCGAAGACCCAGTACTTC
CASSRGGAESKTQYF
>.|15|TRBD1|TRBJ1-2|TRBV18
TGTGCCAGCTCACCATCAACCGGACAGGGAGACGGCTACACCTTC
CASSPSTGQGDGYTF
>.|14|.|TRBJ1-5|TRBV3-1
TGTGCCAGCAGCCAGGCGGGGGCAGATCAGCCCCAGCATTTT
CASSQAGADQPQHF
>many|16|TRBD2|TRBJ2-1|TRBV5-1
TGCGCCAGCAGCCCTGGGATGCTAGCGGGATTAGGTGAGCAGTTCTTC
CASSPGMLAGLGEQFF
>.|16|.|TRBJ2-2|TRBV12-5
TGTGCTAGTGGTTTGGTTCATAGCGGATACACCGGGGAGCTGTTTTTT
CASGLVHSGYTGELFF
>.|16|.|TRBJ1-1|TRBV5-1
TGCGCCAGCAGCTTGTTCCCAGGGGAATGGGACACTGAAGCTTTCTTT
CASSLFPGEWDTEAFF
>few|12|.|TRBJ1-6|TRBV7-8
TGTGCCGGCGGGGGGAATAATTCACCCCTCCACTTT
CAGGGNNSPLHF
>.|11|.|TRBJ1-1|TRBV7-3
TGTGCCAGCAGCTCGAGGGGTGACGGTTTCTTT
CASSSRGDGFF
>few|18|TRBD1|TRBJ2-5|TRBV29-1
TGCAGCGTTGAAGACGATGATTCGATTCAGGGGGCTGGAGAGACCCAGTACTTC
CSVEDDDSIQGAGETQYF
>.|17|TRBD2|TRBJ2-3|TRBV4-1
TGCGCCAGCAGCCTCTCCCCCCCAAGCGGGGACTTAGATACGCAGTATTTT
CASSLSPPSGDLDTQYF
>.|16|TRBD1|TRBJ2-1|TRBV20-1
TGCAGTGCTAGCGGGACAGGAAGTGGGACGTACAATGAGCAGTTCTTC
CSASGTGSGTYNEQFF
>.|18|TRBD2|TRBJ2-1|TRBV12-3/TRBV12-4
TGTGCCAGCAGTTTCGGACTAGCGGGGGTCCTTGGCTACAATGAGCAGTTCTTC
CASSFGLAGVLGYNEQFF
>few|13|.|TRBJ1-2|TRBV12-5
TGTGCTAGTGCCCAAGCCAGGAACTATGGCTACACCTTC
CASAQARNYGYTF
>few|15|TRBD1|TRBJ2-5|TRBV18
TGTGCCAGCTCACGATCGGACAGGCGGGCTGAGACCCAGTACTTC
CASSRSDRRAETQYF
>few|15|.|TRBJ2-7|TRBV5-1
TGCGCCAGCAGCGTTGGGGTGGGGGGCCCCGACGAGCAGTACTTC
CASSVGVGGPDEQYF
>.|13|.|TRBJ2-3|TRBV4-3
TGCGCCAGCAGCCAAGTTGAGTCAGCGATGCAGTATTTT
CASSQVESAMQYF
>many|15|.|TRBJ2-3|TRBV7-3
TGTGCCAGCAGCTCATCCTCGCAACCCACAGATACGCAGTATTTT
CASSSSSQPTDTQYF
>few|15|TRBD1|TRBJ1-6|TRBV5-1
TGCGCCAGCAGCGGGGAGGGGACAGGGTCTTCACCCCTCCACTTT
CASSGEGTGSSPLHF
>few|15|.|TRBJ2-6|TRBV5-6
TGTGCCAGCAGCGACCCTTGGGCTGGGGCCAACGTCCTGACTTTC
CASSDPWAGANVLTF